This is a list of T cell receptor beta chains from one sample in a study of blood T cell repertoires in COVID-19. Repertoires were generated with immunoSEQ multiplex PCR, while TCRdb's copy carries only in-frame clones and drops some. In the table there are approximately 180,000 clones, 85% to 90% of which are singletons. The source material was peripheral blood. These TCRs come from a woman in her sixties or seventies with COVID-19, enrolled during active disease. CDR3s include the opening cysteine and the closing phenylalanine or tryptophan. A D gene is named only where the DNA matches it firmly. Rows give clone size only sometimes, using once, few, many, or a class for an expanded clone.

TRBV2	.	TRBJ2-5	.	CASSPSRETQYF	TGTGCCAGCAGTCCCTCTCGGGAGACCCAGTACTTC
TRBV12-3/TRBV12-4	.	TRBJ1-2	.	CASSFQGNYGYTF	TGTGCCAGCAGTTTTCAGGGGAACTATGGCTACACCTTC
TRBV5-1	TRBD2	TRBJ2-3	once	CASSLGRAGTDTQYF	TGCGCCAGCAGCTTAGGGAGGGCCGGTACAGATACGCAGTATTTT
TRBV7-6	TRBD1	TRBJ2-2	.	CASSSLSGTGFTGELFF	TGTGCCAGCAGCTCACTATCCGGGACAGGGTTCACCGGGGAGCTGTTTTTT
TRBV25-1	.	TRBJ2-7	.	CASREMVTSEQYF	TGTGCCAGCAGGGAGATGGTGACTAGCGAGCAGTACTTC
TRBV5-1	TRBD1	TRBJ2-5	.	CASSLTWTGEWETQYF	TGCGCCAGCAGCTTGACTTGGACAGGTGAATGGGAGACCCAGTACTTC
TRBV5-5	.	TRBJ2-5	.	CASRLEGAETQYF	TGTGCCAGCAGGTTGGAGGGGGCAGAGACCCAGTACTTC
TRBV5-1	.	TRBJ1-1	.	CASSLVVNTEAFF	TGCGCCAGCAGCTTGGTAGTGAACACTGAAGCTTTCTTT
TRBV28	.	TRBJ2-7	.	CASSLGSSYEQYF	TGTGCCAGCAGTTTGGGGAGCTCCTACGAGCAGTACTTC
TRBV4-1	.	TRBJ2-7	few	CASSQDSSGLNWEQYF	TGCGCCAGCAGCCAAGATAGTTCCGGGTTGAATTGGGAGCAGTACTTC
TRBV2	.	TRBJ2-3	.	CASSLATDTQYF	TGTGCCAGCTCACTAGCAACAGATACGCAGTATTTT
TRBV11-3	.	TRBJ1-3	.	CASSLRQLSGNTIYF	TGTGCCAGCAGCTTAAGACAGCTCTCTGGAAACACCATATATTTT
TRBV19	TRBD1	TRBJ2-7	.	CASSIHLGTDLSYEQYF	TGTGCCAGTAGTATCCACCTCGGGACAGACCTCTCCTACGAGCAGTACTTC
TRBV30	TRBD2	TRBJ2-1	.	CAWMGTSGRPTYNEQFF	TGTGCCTGGATGGGGACTAGCGGGAGGCCCACCTACAATGAGCAGTTCTTC
TRBV27	TRBD2	TRBJ2-3	few	CASSLSGRADTQYF	TGTGCCAGCAGTTTGAGCGGGAGGGCAGATACGCAGTATTTT
TRBV6-5	TRBD1	TRBJ1-1	.	CASNRGEAYTEAFF	TGTGCCAGTAACAGGGGAGAGGCCTACACTGAAGCTTTCTTT
TRBV9	.	TRBJ1-1	.	CASSAGQSTEAFF	TGTGCCAGCAGCGCCGGACAGAGCACTGAAGCTTTCTTT
TRBV30	.	TRBJ1-1	few	CAWSAGLVRGPTEAFF	TGTGCCTGGAGCGCCGGCCTGGTCAGGGGTCCCACTGAAGCTTTCTTT
TRBV21-1	.	TRBJ1-6	.	CASSTRDKTADPHSPLHF	TGTGCCAGCAGCACACGGGACAAAACGGCTGACCCACACTCACCCCTCCACTTT
TRBV6-1	TRBD1	TRBJ1-5	.	CASSEGYRGQPQHF	TGTGCCAGCAGTGAAGGATACAGGGGTCAGCCCCAGCATTTT
TRBV5-1	TRBD2	TRBJ2-3	.	CASSLPLHPSGTTDTQYF	TGCGCCAGCAGCTTGCCCCTTCATCCTAGCGGGACCACAGATACGCAGTATTTT
TRBV28	TRBD1	TRBJ1-5	few	CASSLQGVYRPQHF	TGTGCCAGCAGTTTGCAGGGGGTCTACAGGCCCCAGCATTTT
TRBV7-3	TRBD2	TRBJ2-5	.	CASKLAPQETQYF	TGTGCCAGCAAACTAGCGCCCCAAGAGACCCAGTACTTC
TRBV27	.	TRBJ1-2	.	CASSLRWGGYGYTF	TGTGCCAGCAGTCTACGATGGGGCGGCTATGGCTACACCTTC
TRBV5-4	TRBD1	TRBJ1-6	.	CASSLPRQGINSPLHF	TGTGCCAGCAGCTTGCCCAGACAGGGAATCAATTCACCCCTCCACTTT
TRBV5-1	.	TRBJ2-7	once	CASRRGTVYEQYF	TGCGCCAGCAGGCGCGGGACAGTCTACGAGCAGTACTTC
TRBV30	TRBD1	TRBJ2-5	.	CAWSRGPRETQYF	TGTGCCTGGAGTAGGGGGCCGCGGGAGACCCAGTACTTC
TRBV7-6	TRBD2	TRBJ2-5	.	CASSPRASGIAGEETQYF	TGTGCCAGCAGCCCTAGGGCTAGCGGGATAGCGGGGGAGGAGACCCAGTACTTC
TRBV7-9	TRBD1	TRBJ1-5	.	CASSFGQGRNQPQHF	TGTGCCAGCAGCTTCGGACAGGGGCGCAATCAGCCCCAGCATTTT
TRBV30	.	TRBJ1-5	.	CAWSQSNQPQHF	TGTGCCTGGAGCCAGAGCAATCAGCCCCAGCATTTT
TRBV11-2	.	TRBJ2-5	few	CASSLGNGDQETQYF	TGTGCCAGCAGCTTAGGAAACGGTGACCAAGAGACCCAGTACTTC
TRBV19	TRBD1	TRBJ2-5	.	CASSTLDREETQYF	TGTGCCAGTAGTACCCTGGACAGGGAAGAGACCCAGTACTTC